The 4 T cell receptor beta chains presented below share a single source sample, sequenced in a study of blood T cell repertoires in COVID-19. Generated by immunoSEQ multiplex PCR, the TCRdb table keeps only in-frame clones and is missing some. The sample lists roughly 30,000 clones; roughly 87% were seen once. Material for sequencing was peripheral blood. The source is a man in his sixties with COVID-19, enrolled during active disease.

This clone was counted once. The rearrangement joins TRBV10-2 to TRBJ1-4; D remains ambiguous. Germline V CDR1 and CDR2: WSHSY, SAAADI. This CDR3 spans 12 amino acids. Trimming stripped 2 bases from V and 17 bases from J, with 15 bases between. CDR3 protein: CASSEVGSKTFF. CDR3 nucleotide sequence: TGCGCCAGCAGTGAGGTTGGCAGCAAGACTTTTTTT.

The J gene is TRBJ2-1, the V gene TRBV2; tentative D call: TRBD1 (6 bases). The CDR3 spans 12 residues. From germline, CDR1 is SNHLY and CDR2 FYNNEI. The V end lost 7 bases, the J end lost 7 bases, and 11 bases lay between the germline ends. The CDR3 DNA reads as TGTGCCAGCAATCTCAGGGGTAATGAGCAGTTCTTC. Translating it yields CASNLRGNEQFF.

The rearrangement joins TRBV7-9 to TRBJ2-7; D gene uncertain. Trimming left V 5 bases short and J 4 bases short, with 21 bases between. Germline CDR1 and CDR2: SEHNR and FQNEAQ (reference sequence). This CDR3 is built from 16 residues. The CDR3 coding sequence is TGTGCCAGCAGCCCCCCCCGACAAGGCCCGGCTTACGAGCAGTACTTC. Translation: CASSPPRQGPAYEQYF.

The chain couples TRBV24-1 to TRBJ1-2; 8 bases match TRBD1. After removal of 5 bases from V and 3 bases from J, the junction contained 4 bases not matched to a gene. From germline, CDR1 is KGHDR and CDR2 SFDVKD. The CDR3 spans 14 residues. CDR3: CATSGQTGDYGYTF. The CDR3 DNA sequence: TGTGCCACCAGTGGCCAGACAGGGGACTATGGCTACACCTTC.